This T cell receptor (beta chain) came from a study of siplizumab effects on memory and regulatory T cells. Points from the study as a whole: A major contribution to the alloresponse seemed to be made by naive T cells, which seemed more diverse than memory cells. The average Treg-derived proportion among mappable alloreactive CD4+ clones was roughly 69% with siplizumab versus about 27% in controls. The drug siplizumab significantly decreased the alloreactive sequences that could be traced to unstimulated CD4+ memory cells.

For this clone: Its target is not known.

Germline V gene sequence: CDR1 MDHEN, CDR2 SYDVKM. Trimming removed 4 bases from V and 7 bases from J, with 24 bases in between. The CDR3 has 17 residues. The assay looked at some 96,000 TCR templates in each sample. Using immunoSEQ multiplex PCR, the repertoire was profiled, and TCRdb retains in-frame clones only, with some absent. Among approximately 94,000 clones listed, approximately 94% were seen once. V is TRBV28 and J is TRBJ2-3; D possibly corresponds to TRBD1 (5 bases). This clonotype was sampled from a human donor in good health. Material for sequencing was non-Treg CD4+ T cells sorted from blood. DNA of the CDR3: TGTGCCAGCAGTTCCCTTGGGGTAGCCCAAGGGGTAAATACGCAGTATTTT. It yields the protein CASSSLGVAQGVNTQYF. The variable domain in full, with the rest retrieved from reference TRBV28 and TRBJ2-3, is DVKVTQSSRYLVKRTGEKVFLECVQDMDHENMFWYRQDPGLGLRLIYFSYDVKMKEKGDIPEGYSVSREKKERFSLILESASTNQTSMYLCASSSLGVAQGVNTQYFGPGTRLTVL.